Listed here are 7 T cell receptor beta chains from one sample, sequenced in a study of type 1 regulatory T cells. Study results and limitations: Tr1 cells had a more restricted TCR repertoire than non-Tr1 cells.

These TCRs' antigens remain unknown. Via MiXCR, TCRdb re-called the reads, giving one row per CDR3 protein. This sample carries tens of thousands of distinct CDR3 sequences, around 20% of them seen once, and the ten largest clones take less than 10%. The sequenced sample consisted of cultured type 1 regulatory T (Tr1) cells, either the whole culture or a sorted fraction (not recorded which). The receptors were gathered from a human donor in good health.

The chain has TRBV12-3 or TRBV12-4 and TRBJ2-2, with 8 bases aligning to TRBD2. J was trimmed by 4 bases and V by 7 bases; bases with no gene match: 11. CDR3 length: 16 amino acids. CDR3 protein: CASTRGGKSVTGELFF. The CDR3 region has the DNA TGTGCCAGCACCCGCGGGGGGAAGTCGGTCACCGGGGAGCTGTTTTTT.

The V and J genes are TRBV28 and TRBJ2-1; 9 bases line up with TRBD2. The germline V gene encodes CDR1 MDHEN and CDR2 SYDVKM. The CDR3 covers 15 residues. V gave up 3 bases and J gave up 8 bases; unmatched junction bases: 8. The CDR3 loop reads CASSFPSGRPHEQFF. CDR3 nucleotide sequence: TGTGCCAGCAGTTTCCCCAGCGGGAGGCCCCATGAGCAGTTCTTC.

The V gene is TRBV7-2, the J gene TRBJ1-5, with unresolved D. This CDR3 has 16 residues. Trimming shortened V by 4 bases and J by 0 bases, and 13 bases separated the two germline ends. The germline gives CDR1 SGHTA, CDR2 FQGNSA. For the CDR3, the DNA is TGTGCCAGCAGCTCCCCAAAAGGCGGTAGCAATCAGCCCCAGCATTTT. It specifies CASSSPKGGSNQPQHF.

The sample holds a few counts of this clonotype. The rearrangement links TRBV29-1 to TRBJ2-7; D call uncertain. The V end lost 6 bases, the J end lost 0 bases, and 12 bases lay between the germline ends. CDR1 is SQVTM, CDR2 ANQGSEA, per germline. The CDR3 is made up of 13 amino acids. As DNA, the CDR3 is TGCAGCGTCCGGGCAAGGAGCTCCTACGAGCAGTACTTC. Translation gives CSVRARSSYEQYF.

This clonotype came up once. The chain recombines TRBV5-1 with TRBJ1-1, with D uncertain. CDR3 length: 12 residues. V shed 0 bases and J shed 8 bases, with 8 bases lying between them. Germline values: CDR1 SGHRS, CDR2 YFSETQ. The CDR3 sequence is CASSLAGSEAFF. The CDR3 DNA sequence: TGCGCCAGCAGCTTGGCGGGGTCAGAAGCTTTCTTT.

This clonotype appeared a few times. The J gene is TRBJ2-7, the V gene TRBV20-1; D may be TRBD2 (7 bases). Trimming pared 4 bases from V and 0 bases from J, leaving 22 bases between. The CDR3 runs 17 residues. Germline lookup yields CDR1 DFQATT and CDR2 SNEGSKA (reference sequence). CDR3 nucleotide sequence: TGCAGTGCTAAAGGGGGAGGGCTAGCGGCATACTCCTACGAGCAGTACTTC. Translating gives CSAKGGGLAAYSYEQYF.

The chain's CDR3 is CASSPWDVGNQPQHF. DNA of the CDR3: TGTGCCAGTAGCCCCTGGGATGTTGGCAATCAGCCCCAGCATTTT. The chain carries TRBV19 and TRBJ1-5; D is undetermined. V gave up 6 bases and J gave up 2 bases, with 14 bases separating them. CDR1 LNHDA and CDR2 SQIVND come from the germline V gene (reference sequence). The CDR3 length is 15 residues.